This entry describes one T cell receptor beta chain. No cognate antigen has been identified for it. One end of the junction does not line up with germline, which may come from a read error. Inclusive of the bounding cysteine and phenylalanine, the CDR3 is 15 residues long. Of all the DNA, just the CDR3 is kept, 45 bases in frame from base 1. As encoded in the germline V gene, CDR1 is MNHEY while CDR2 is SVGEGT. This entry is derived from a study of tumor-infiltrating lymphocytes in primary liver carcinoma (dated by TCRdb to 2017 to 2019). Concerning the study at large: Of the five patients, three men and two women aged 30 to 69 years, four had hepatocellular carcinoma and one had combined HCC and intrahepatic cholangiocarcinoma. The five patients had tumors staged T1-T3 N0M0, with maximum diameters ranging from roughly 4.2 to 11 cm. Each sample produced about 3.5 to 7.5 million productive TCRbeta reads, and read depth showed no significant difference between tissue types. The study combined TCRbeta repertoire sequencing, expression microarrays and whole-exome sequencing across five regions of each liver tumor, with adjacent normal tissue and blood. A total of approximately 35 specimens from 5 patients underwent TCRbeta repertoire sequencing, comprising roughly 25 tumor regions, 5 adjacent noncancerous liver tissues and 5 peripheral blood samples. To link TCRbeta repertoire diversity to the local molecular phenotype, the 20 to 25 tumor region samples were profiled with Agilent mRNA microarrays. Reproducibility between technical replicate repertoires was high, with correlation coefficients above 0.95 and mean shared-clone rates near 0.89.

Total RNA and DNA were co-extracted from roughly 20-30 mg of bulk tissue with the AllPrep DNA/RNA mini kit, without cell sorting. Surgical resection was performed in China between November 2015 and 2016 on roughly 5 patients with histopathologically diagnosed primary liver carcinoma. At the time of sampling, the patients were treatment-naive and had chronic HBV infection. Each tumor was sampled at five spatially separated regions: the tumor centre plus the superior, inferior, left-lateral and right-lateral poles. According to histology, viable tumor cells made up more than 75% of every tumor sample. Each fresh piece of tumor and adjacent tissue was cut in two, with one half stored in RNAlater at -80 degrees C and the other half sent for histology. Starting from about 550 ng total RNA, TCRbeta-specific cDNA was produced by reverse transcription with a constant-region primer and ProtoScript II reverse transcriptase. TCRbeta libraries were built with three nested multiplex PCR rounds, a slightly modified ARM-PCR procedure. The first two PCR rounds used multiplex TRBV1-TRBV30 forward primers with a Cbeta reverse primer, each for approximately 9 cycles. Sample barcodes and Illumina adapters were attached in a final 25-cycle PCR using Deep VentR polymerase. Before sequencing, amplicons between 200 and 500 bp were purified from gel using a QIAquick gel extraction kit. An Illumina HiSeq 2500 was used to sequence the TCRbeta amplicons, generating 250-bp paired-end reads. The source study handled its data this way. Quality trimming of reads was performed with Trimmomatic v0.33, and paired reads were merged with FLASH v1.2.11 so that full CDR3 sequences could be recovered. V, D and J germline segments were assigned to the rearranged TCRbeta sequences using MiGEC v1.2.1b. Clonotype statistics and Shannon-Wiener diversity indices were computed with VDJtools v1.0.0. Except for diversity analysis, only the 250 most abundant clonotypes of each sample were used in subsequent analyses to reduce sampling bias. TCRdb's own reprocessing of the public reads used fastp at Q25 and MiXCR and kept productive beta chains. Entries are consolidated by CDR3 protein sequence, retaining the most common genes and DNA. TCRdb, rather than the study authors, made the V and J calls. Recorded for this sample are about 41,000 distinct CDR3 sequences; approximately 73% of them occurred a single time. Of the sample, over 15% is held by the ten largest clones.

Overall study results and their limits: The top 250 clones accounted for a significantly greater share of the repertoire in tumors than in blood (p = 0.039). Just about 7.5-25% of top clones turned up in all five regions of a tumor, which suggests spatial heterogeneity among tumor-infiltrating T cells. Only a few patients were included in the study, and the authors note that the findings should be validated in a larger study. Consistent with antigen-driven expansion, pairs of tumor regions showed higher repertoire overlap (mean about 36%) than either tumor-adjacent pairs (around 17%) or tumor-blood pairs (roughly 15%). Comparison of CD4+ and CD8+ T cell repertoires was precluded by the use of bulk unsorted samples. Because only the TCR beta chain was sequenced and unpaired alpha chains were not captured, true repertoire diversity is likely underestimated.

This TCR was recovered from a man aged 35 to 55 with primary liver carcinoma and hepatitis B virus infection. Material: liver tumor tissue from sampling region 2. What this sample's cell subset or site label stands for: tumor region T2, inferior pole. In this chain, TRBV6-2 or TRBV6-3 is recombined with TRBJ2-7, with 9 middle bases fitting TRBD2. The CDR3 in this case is CASSTQTSGGYEQYF. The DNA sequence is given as TGCGCCAGCAGCACTCAGACTAGCGGAGGATACGAGCAGTACTTC.